This T cell receptor (beta chain) emerged from a study of blood T cells in healthy people across ages. Regarding the study as a whole: Across the age range, TCR beta diversity per million T cells fell in a roughly linear way.

Combining a sample-barcoded 5' primer with a J-beta primer mix, a second PCR ran for about 6 to 12 cycles. TCRdb itself ran the 5' RACE reads through MiXCR, one entry per CDR3 protein. In the table there are 650,000 to 800,000 distinct CDR3 sequences, approximately 44% of which are singletons. Comment on this clonotype: Its antigen is currently unknown.

Sequencing was performed on blood. The source of this sequence is a man aged 55 to 70 in good health.

In DNA, the CDR3 is TGCAGTGCTAGACTCGGGGGCTTTTCCTACAATGAGCAGTTCTTC. Amino acid sequence: CSARLGGFSYNEQFF. The rearrangement joins TRBV20-1 to TRBJ2-1; D is tentatively TRBD1 or TRBD2 (6 bases each). Germline CDR1 and CDR2: DFQATT and SNEGSKA (reference sequence). There are 15 residues in the CDR3. Trimming removed 2 bases at V and 1 base at J, with 12 bases between.